This T cell receptor (beta chain) was retrieved from a study of T cells in Graves' hyperthyroidism and ophthalmopathy. As regards this clonotype: Its antigen is unknown.

RNA transcripts were the template for amplifying TCR beta CDR3 regions. First-round RT-PCR targeting the TCR CDR3 was performed with the HTBI primer set. MiXCR was run by TCRdb on the multiplex PCR reads, yielding one entry per CDR3 protein. The sample shows about 110,000 distinct CDR3 sequences, approximately 15% of them seen only once. With 6 bases clipped from V and 6 bases from J, the junction kept 13 bases outside the gene matches. CDR1 and CDR2 (germline): DFQATT, SNEGSKA (reference sequence). This CDR3 is 16 amino acids long. Study-wide results and limits: Most thyroid clonotypes expanded above 0.001 were also detected in blood.

The source is a woman between 45 and 60 years old with Graves' hyperthyroidism. The sequenced material came from blood. J is TRBJ2-7 and V is TRBV20-1, with 14 bases matching TRBD2. CDR3 sequence (DNA): TGCAGTGCCCCCGGGACCGGGACTAGCGGGAGTGGCGAGCAGTACTTC. It specifies CSAPGTGTSGSGEQYF.